The rows below give T cell receptor beta chains drawn from one sample of a study of blood T cell repertoires in COVID-19. Data came from immunoSEQ multiplex PCR; TCRdb stores just in-frame clones and leaves some out. Among 100,000 to 150,000 clones listed, roughly 80% were seen once. Material for sequencing was peripheral blood. These receptors were obtained from an elderly man with COVID-19, enrolled during active disease. Both conserved end residues are part of each CDR3. The D gene is left open where the match is weak. Clone size appears in some rows only: once, few, many, or a class for an expanded clone.

cdr3_length,d_call,v_call,clone_size,j_call,cdr3_nt,cdr3_aa
14,TRBD1,TRBV6-2/TRBV6-3,NA,TRBJ2-1,TGTGCCAGCAGTCGAGGGACAGGAGTCAATGAGCAGTTCTTC,CASSRGTGVNEQFF
13,TRBD1,TRBV27,NA,TRBJ1-2,TGTGCCAGCAGCACACAGGGGGCTGCTGGCTACACCTTC,CASSTQGAAGYTF
15,NA,TRBV12-2,NA,TRBJ1-4,TGTGCAAGTCTCCCTGGGGGACAGATTAATGAAAAACTGTTTTTT,CASLPGGQINEKLFF
17,TRBD2,TRBV13,NA,TRBJ2-2,TGTGCCAGCAGCTCCGGACTAGCGGGAGCGAGGATCGGGGAGCTGTTTTTT,CASSSGLAGARIGELFF
16,NA,TRBV4-1,NA,TRBJ2-4,TGCGCCAGCAGCCAAGGGCAGGGACTAGCCAAAAACATTCAGTACTTC,CASSQGQGLAKNIQYF
16,NA,TRBV3-1/TRBV3-2,NA,TRBJ1-2,TGTGCCAGCAGCCAAGATGACGGGGGGACTAACTATGGCTACACCTTC,CASSQDDGGTNYGYTF
16,TRBD1,TRBV5-6,few,TRBJ1-4,TGTGCCAGCAGCTTGGCGACAGGGGCCACTAATGAAAAACTGTTTTTT,CASSLATGATNEKLFF
17,NA,TRBV19,NA,TRBJ1-5,TGTGCCAGTAGTACATACCGGGACAACCCGGTTAATCAGCCCCAGCATTTT,CASSTYRDNPVNQPQHF
13,NA,TRBV28,NA,TRBJ1-1,TGTGCCAGCAATACAGGGATGAACACTGAAGCTTTCTTT,CASNTGMNTEAFF
11,NA,TRBV20-1,NA,TRBJ2-7,TGCAGTGCTAGTTGGCTCTACGAGCAGTACTTC,CSASWLYEQYF
19,TRBD1,TRBV3-1/TRBV3-2,few,TRBJ1-2,TGTGCCAGCAGCCAAGCTGAAGTTGGACAGGGGGCTTTAGGCTATGGCTACACCTTC,CASSQAEVGQGALGYGYTF
14,NA,TRBV14,few,TRBJ1-1,TGTGCCAGCAGCCAACAGGGTCTGAACACTGAAGCTTTCTTT,CASSQQGLNTEAFF
16,TRBD1,TRBV4-3,NA,TRBJ2-2,TGCGCCAGCAGCCACCTACCGGGACAGGGGATCGGGGAGCTGTTTTTT,CASSHLPGQGIGELFF
9,NA,TRBV20-1,NA,TRBJ2-3,TGCAGTGCCAGAGATACGCAGTATTTT,CSARDTQYF
16,NA,TRBV19,few,TRBJ2-1,TGTGCCAGTAGAGGCGGGGGGACAGGGAGAGTCAATGAGCAGTTCTTC,CASRGGGTGRVNEQFF
19,TRBD2,TRBV7-6,NA,TRBJ2-1,TGTGCCAGCAGTCGACTAGCGGGAGGGCCCACCACCGGGTCTGCGGGGCAGTTCTTC,CASSRLAGGPTTGSAGQFF
12,TRBD1,TRBV6-5,NA,TRBJ2-7,TGTGCCACCCGACAGGGGGCGCACGAGCAGTACTTC,CATRQGAHEQYF
15,TRBD1,TRBV4-1,NA,TRBJ1-2,TGCGCCAGCAGCCCCTCCGGACAGGGCGGCTATGGCTACACCTTC,CASSPSGQGGYGYTF
15,NA,TRBV19,few,TRBJ1-1,TGTGCCAGTAGTCCCCGACGAGGGTCGAACACTGAAGCTTTCTTT,CASSPRRGSNTEAFF
16,NA,TRBV6-5,once,TRBJ2-7,TGTGCCAGCAGTTACTCAAAGGTATCTAGCTCCTACGAGCAGTACTTC,CASSYSKVSSSYEQYF
15,TRBD1,TRBV5-6,NA,TRBJ2-5,TGTGCCAGCAGCTTTCGGACAGGGGTTCAAGAGACCCAGTACTTC,CASSFRTGVQETQYF
13,NA,TRBV7-2,few,TRBJ2-3,TGTGCCAGCAGTCCCCCGGGGACAGATACGCAGTATTTT,CASSPPGTDTQYF
14,NA,TRBV6-2/TRBV6-3,NA,TRBJ1-1,TGTGCCAGCAGTTACACAGGGTGGAGCACTGAAGCTTTCTTT,CASSYTGWSTEAFF